This T cell receptor beta chain was recorded in a study of CXCR3 chemokines and chemotherapy response in bladder cancer. In this sample, this clonotype turned up many times. In TCRdb, the PCR reads were re-called with MiXCR into one record per CDR3 protein. Counted here are about 13,000 distinct CDR3 sequences, approximately 13% occurring once; the ten biggest clones make up 25% to 30%. This material was collected from a patient whose treatment included neoadjuvant chemotherapy. The TCR originated in a human donor with bladder cancer that did not respond to neoadjuvant chemotherapy.

CDR3 nucleotide sequence: TGCAGCGTTGAGCTCAGGGACATCTACTATGGCTACACCTTC. This codes for CSVELRDIYYGYTF. The chain combines TRBV29-1 with TRBJ1-2; perhaps TRBD1 as D (6 bases). Per germline, CDR1 SQVTM and CDR2 ANQGSEA. The CDR3 covers 14 residues. The V end lost 3 bases, the J end lost 3 bases, and 14 bases lay between the germline ends.